The 28 T cell receptor beta chains reported below all come from one sample, sequenced in a study of radiation and T cells in renal cell carcinoma. Time point noted: blood 4 weeks post-SBRT, at nephrectomy. This sample's treatment: 15 Gy SBRT to primary tumor, nephrectomy 4 weeks later. TCRdb keeps only in-frame clones here, not all; method: immunoSEQ multiplex PCR. Of over 85,000 clones detected, 85% appear once; the ten largest clones hold approximately 8.8%. Sequenced material: blood, taken from a patient whose treatment included radiotherapy and nephrectomy. The receptor source for this set is a man over 45 with renal cell carcinoma.

This rearrangement joins TRBV7-8 to TRBJ2-7; D unclear. V lost 2 bases, J lost 1 base, and 9 bases lay in between. Germline-derived CDR1 and CDR2 are SGHVS and FQNEAQ. The CDR3 consists of 14 residues. The CDR3 loop reads CASSLYPSSYEQYF. CDR3 DNA sequence: TGTGCCAGCAGCTTATATCCCAGTTCCTACGAGCAGTACTTC.

The chain employs TRBV7-9 and TRBJ1-1, with a possible D match to TRBD1 (6 bases). V was pared by 4 bases and J by 5 bases, with 17 bases between. Germline values: CDR1 SEHNR, CDR2 FQNEAQ (reference sequence). This CDR3 has 15 residues. The CDR3 sequence: CASSSRGGAWTEAFF. CDR3 nucleotides: TGTGCCAGCAGCTCGAGGGGGGGCGCGTGGACTGAAGCTTTCTTT.

V gene TRBV19 combines with J gene TRBJ1-4; D remains ambiguous. The CDR3 length is 14 residues. Germline V gene lookup returns CDR1 LNHDA and CDR2 SQIVND (reference sequence). V dropped 7 bases and J dropped 6 bases, with 15 bases sitting between them. The DNA of the CDR3 is TGTGCCAGTACCCCCCGAGAGTTGGATGAAAAACTGTTTTTT. It is translated as CASTPRELDEKLFF. Looking up the rest from reference TRBV19 and TRBJ1-4 gives the full variable domain: DGGITQSPKYLFRKEGQNVTLSCEQNLNHDAMYWYRQDPGQGLRLIYYSQIVNDFQKGDIAEGYSVSREKKESFPLTVTSAQKNPTAFYLCASTPRELDEKLFFGSGTQLSVL.

The chain couples TRBV25-1 to TRBJ2-2; D remains unclear. Looked up from germline, CDR1 is MGHDK and CDR2 is SYGVNS. The V end was cut by 3 bases, the J end by 1 base, with 3 bases between. This CDR3 has 13 amino acids. DNA for the CDR3: TGTGCCAGCAGTGAGGAGAACACCGGGGAGCTGTTTTTT. It codes for CASSEENTGELFF.

The table lists this clone with a count of one. The chain couples TRBV6-1 to TRBJ1-4, with a tentative D call TRBD1 (5 bases). This CDR3 comprises 14 residues. Trimming removed 6 bases at V and 4 bases at J, with 12 bases between. The germline gives CDR1 MNHNS, CDR2 SASEGT. CDR3: CASRRTSSNEKLFF. CDR3 sequence (DNA): TGTGCCAGCAGGAGGACAAGCAGTAATGAAAAACTGTTTTTT.

This clone was seen just once. The chain joins TRBV11-3 to TRBJ2-1; 9 bases align to TRBD2. Per the germline V gene, CDR1 is SGHNT and CDR2 is YENEEA. Germline trimming cut 5 bases from V and 2 bases from J; bases unmatched to any gene: 7. The CDR3 totals 16 residues. The CDR3 is CASSTRAGGTYNEQFF. The CDR3 coding sequence is TGTGCCAGCAGCACCCGAGCGGGAGGAACCTACAATGAGCAGTTCTTC.

This clone was seen only once. The CDR3 is CASGLGDSTDTQYF. CDR3 nucleotides: TGTGCTAGTGGTTTAGGGGATAGCACAGATACGCAGTATTTT. The V and J genes are TRBV12-5 and TRBJ2-3; D perhaps matches TRBD1 (5 bases). From germline, CDR1 is LGHNT and CDR2 FRNRAP. With 3 bases removed from V and 0 bases from J, the gap between germline ends came to 7 bases. This CDR3 is built from 14 residues.

This chain connects TRBV5-5 to TRBJ1-3; D gene unclear. Germline CDR1 reads SGHKS; CDR2 reads YYEKEE (reference sequence). The V and J ends lost 0 bases and 4 bases respectively, with 11 bases between them. The CDR3 has 15 amino acids. In DNA, the CDR3 is TGTGCCAGCAGCTTGGCGACGGGTGCCGGAAACACCATATATTTT. Its translation: CASSLATGAGNTIYF.

This clone was seen once. This chain links TRBV9 with TRBJ1-4; a possible D gene is TRBD1 (5 bases). From germline, CDR1 is SGDLS and CDR2 YYNGEE. The V end lost 2 bases, the J end lost 2 bases, and 10 bases lay between the germline ends. The CDR3 spans 15 residues. Here the CDR3 reads CASSVSGGTNEKLFF. CDR3 DNA: TGTGCCAGCAGCGTCTCCGGGGGTACTAATGAAAAACTGTTTTTT.

The chain employs TRBV10-1 and TRBJ2-1; tentatively, D is TRBD2 (5 bases). This CDR3 spans 14 amino acids. V was pared by 10 bases and J by 0 bases, with 13 bases between. CDR1 and CDR2 (germline): WNHNN, SYGVQD (reference sequence). The DNA of the CDR3 is TGCGCCATTGTCGGGCGGGTCTCCTACAATGAGCAGTTCTTC. Protein product: CAIVGRVSYNEQFF.

V usage is TRBV9 and J usage is TRBJ2-2; weak D call: TRBD1 (6 bases). V gave up 4 bases and J gave up 4 bases, with 17 bases separating them. Germline lookup yields CDR1 SGDLS and CDR2 YYNGEE. The CDR3 totals 16 residues. The CDR3 is CASSQTGRGSTGELFF. CDR3 in DNA: TGTGCCAGCAGCCAGACAGGCCGTGGGTCCACCGGGGAGCTGTTTTTT.

Only one count was recorded for this clone. The genes are TRBV28 and TRBJ1-4; D uncertain. The CDR3 contains 14 residues. Germline V CDR1 and CDR2: MDHEN, SYDVKM. The V end lost 5 bases, the J end lost 0 bases, and 7 bases lay between the germline ends. CDR3 in DNA: TGTGCCAGCAGTGAACAGTCAACTAATGAAAAACTGTTTTTT. Its translation is CASSEQSTNEKLFF.

The chain employs TRBV11-1 and TRBJ2-7, with TRBD1 matching 8 bases. Germline V gene lookup returns CDR1 SGHAT and CDR2 FQDESV (reference sequence). There are 14 residues in the CDR3. The J segment lost 2 bases and the V segment lost 5 bases, leaving 5 bases of the junction unmatched. CDR3 loop: CASSLGQGAYEQYF. The CDR3 DNA follows: TGTGCCAGCAGCCTAGGACAGGGAGCCTACGAGCAGTACTTC.

The chain combines TRBV5-1 with TRBJ2-5, with D perhaps TRBD2 (5 bases). CDR1 and CDR2 from the germline V gene are SGHRS and YFSETQ. The CDR3 spans 14 residues. V shed 4 bases and J shed 1 base, with 11 bases lying between them. CDR3 sequence (DNA): TGCGCCAGCAGCCAAGGAGGCCCCCAAGAGACCCAGTACTTC. Translation gives CASSQGGPQETQYF. Combining the CDR3 with reference TRBV5-1 and TRBJ2-5 gives the whole variable domain KAGVTQTPRYLIKTRGQQVTLSCSPISGHRSVSWYQQTPGQGLQFLFEYFSETQRNKGNFPGRFSGRQFSNSRSEMNVSTLELGDSALYLCASSQGGPQETQYFGPGTRLLVL.

The J gene is TRBJ1-3, the V gene TRBV11-2; possibly TRBD1 for D (6 bases). Germline CDR1 is SGHAT and CDR2 is FQNNGV. Trimming left V 2 bases short and J 4 bases short, with 12 bases between. The CDR3 extends over 15 amino acids. The CDR3 loop reads CASSLSPQGGNTIYF. DNA for the CDR3: TGTGCCAGCAGCTTATCCCCACAGGGAGGAAACACCATATATTTT.

CDR3: CATSRDFRQANYGYTF. In DNA, the CDR3 is TGTGCCACCAGCAGAGATTTCCGTCAGGCTAACTATGGCTACACCTTC. This chain links TRBV15 with TRBJ1-2; D gene uncertain. Trimming stripped 0 bases from V and 0 bases from J, with 11 bases between. There are 16 residues in the CDR3. The germline V gene encodes CDR1 LNHNV and CDR2 YYDKDF (reference sequence). The whole variable domain, remainder taken from reference TRBV15 and TRBJ1-2, is DAMVIQNPRYQVTQFGKPVTLSCSQTLNHNVMYWYQQKSSQAPKLLFHYYDKDFNNEADTPDNFQSRRPNTSFCFLDIRSPGLGDTAMYLCATSRDFRQANYGYTFGSGTRLTVV.

The CDR3 is CASSLTGARNTGELFF. The CDR3 DNA reads as TGTGCCAGCAGTTTGACGGGGGCGCGCAACACCGGGGAGCTGTTTTTT. The gene calls are TRBV28 and TRBJ2-2; D may be TRBD1 or TRBD2 (6 bases each). This CDR3 spans 16 amino acids. Trimming took 3 bases from V and 2 from J, leaving 13 bases between them. The germline V gene encodes CDR1 MDHEN and CDR2 SYDVKM.

This sequence joins TRBV7-2 and TRBJ1-1; D remains unclear. Per the germline V gene, CDR1 is SGHTA and CDR2 is FQGNSA. The V gene lost 6 bases and the J gene lost 2 bases, with 10 bases spanning the gap. CDR3 length equals 13 residues. CDR3 region: CASSRQTNTEAFF. CDR3 DNA sequence: TGTGCCAGCAGTCGCCAGACAAACACTGAAGCTTTCTTT.

A few counts support this clone. This chain connects TRBV5-4 to TRBJ1-2, with unresolved D. Germline V gene sequence: CDR1 SGHNT, CDR2 YYREEE (reference sequence). Trimming cost V 4 bases and J 2 bases, with 9 bases left between them. The CDR3 has 13 residues. CDR3 sequence reads: CASSPDGNYGYTF. The CDR3 nucleotides read TGTGCCAGCAGCCCCGATGGGAACTATGGCTACACCTTC. The full variable domain, its missing parts supplied by reference TRBV5-4 and TRBJ1-2, is ETGVTQSPTHLIKTRGQQVTLRCSSQSGHNTVSWYQQALGQGPQFIFQYYREEENGRGNFPPRFSGLQFPNYSSELNVNALELDDSALYLCASSPDGNYGYTFGSGTRLTVV.

The chain carries TRBV19 and TRBJ1-1, with TRBD1 as a possible D gene (6 bases). V was pared by 2 bases and J by 4 bases, with 14 bases between. There are 15 residues in the CDR3. Germline assignment: CDR1 LNHDA and CDR2 SQIVND (reference sequence). The CDR3 nucleotides are TGTGCCAGTAGTATACGGGACACTTCCCTCACTGAAGCTTTCTTT. It translates to CASSIRDTSLTEAFF.

CDR3 sequence: CASSLNPGSSYEQYF. CDR3 in DNA: TGTGCCAGCAGTTTAAATCCAGGGAGCTCCTACGAGCAGTACTTC. The chain has TRBV27 and TRBJ2-7; D is possibly TRBD1 or TRBD2 (5 bases each). The V end was cut by 2 bases, the J end by 0 bases, with 11 bases between. CDR1 and CDR2 (germline): MNHEY, SMNVEV (reference sequence). The CDR3 has 15 amino acids.

V gene TRBV11-2 combines with J gene TRBJ2-7; D unresolved. Trimming removed 1 base from V and 0 bases from J, with 13 bases in between. The CDR3 spans 16 residues. Germline lookup yields CDR1 SGHAT and CDR2 FQNNGV. The CDR3, as DNA: TGTGCCAGCAGCTTAGTACGAAGACGGAGCTCCTACGAGCAGTACTTC. This translates into CASSLVRRRSSYEQYF.

V usage is TRBV7-2 and J usage is TRBJ2-7; weak D call: TRBD2 (6 bases). Germline assignment: CDR1 SGHTA and CDR2 FQGNSA. Trimming pared 1 base from V and 6 bases from J, leaving 10 bases between. The CDR3 spans 13 residues. CDR3 nucleotide sequence: TGTGCCAGCAGCTTAGGACTAGTCCCCGAGCAGTACTTC. Its protein product is CASSLGLVPEQYF.

V gene TRBV18 combines with J gene TRBJ1-2, with 11 nucleotides matching TRBD1. Germline CDR1 is KGHSH and CDR2 is LQKENI. CDR3 size: 16 residues. The trim removed 3 bases at V and 1 base at J, leaving 4 bases unmatched. The DNA of the CDR3 is TGTGCCAGCTCACCCCTGGGACAGGGGGATAACTATGGCTACACCTTC. Protein sequence: CASSPLGQGDNYGYTF.

V is TRBV2 and J is TRBJ2-5; 7 bases map to TRBD1. Germline values: CDR1 SNHLY, CDR2 FYNNEI. V lost 5 bases, J lost 4 bases, and 7 bases stayed unmatched. This CDR3 has 14 amino acids. The DNA for the CDR3 is TGTGCCAGCAGTAAGCAGGGGGACGGAGAGACCCAGTACTTC. This gives the protein CASSKQGDGETQYF.

The chain links TRBV5-1 to TRBJ2-3; maybe TRBD2 (5 bases). The V end lost 1 base, the J end lost 0 bases, and 15 bases lay between the germline ends. Per germline, CDR1 SGHRS and CDR2 YFSETQ. There are 17 residues in the CDR3. In DNA, the CDR3 is TGCGCCAGCAGCTTGTTCCAACTAGATGGTAGCACAGATACGCAGTATTTT. It yields the protein CASSLFQLDGSTDTQYF.

The rearrangement links TRBV30 to TRBJ1-3; D might be TRBD1 (5 bases). This CDR3 has 14 amino acids. Germline V CDR1 and CDR2: GTSNPN, SVGIG (reference sequence). V was shortened by 3 bases and J by 2 bases, with 11 bases between the two germline ends. This CDR3 is CAWSTGGPGNTIYF. The CDR3 nucleotides read TGTGCCTGGAGCACGGGGGGTCCTGGAAACACCATATATTTT.

V and J are TRBV4-2 and TRBJ2-1; D not resolved. V lost 0 bases and J lost 4, with 10 bases in between. This CDR3 comprises 15 residues. Germline CDR1 is LGHNA and CDR2 is YNFKEQ. The CDR3 protein is CASSQDPATYNEQFF. The DNA for the CDR3 is TGTGCCAGCAGCCAAGATCCGGCGACTTACAATGAGCAGTTCTTC.